This entry is about one T cell receptor (beta chain). Its antigen is currently unknown. Trimming shortened V by 5 bases and J by 5 bases, and 15 bases separated the two germline ends. The CDR3 runs to 14 residues. The germline V gene has CDR1 SNHLY and CDR2 FYNNEI. The entry originates in a study of PD-L1 blockade in urothelial cancer. Regarding the study as a whole: Lower pretreatment blood TCR clonality, under the median, predicted better survival, researchers reported.

Locally advanced or metastatic urothelial carcinoma was present in patients. Per-patient samples, pretreatment and on-treatment, numbered 1 to 8. The protocol was immunoSEQ multiplex PCR, while the TCRdb copy is restricted to in-frame clones and leaves out a portion. The table has tens of thousands of clones, around 90% seen once. The V gene is TRBV2, the J gene TRBJ2-5; D is unclear. The sequences come from PBMCs, collected around atezolizumab (anti-PD-L1) treatment. The sequence was obtained from a woman between 65 and 79 years old with urothelial cancer. Here the CDR3 reads CASSPASPRETQYF. In DNA, the CDR3 is TGTGCCAGCAGTCCCGCCTCTCCGAGGGAGACCCAGTACTTC.